This T cell receptor (beta chain) was identified during a study of PD-L1 blockade in urothelial cancer. Study details: Blood analysis was done at 3 weeks (second dose) and 6 weeks after treatment began.

CDR1 is SGHRS, CDR2 YFSETQ, per germline. The V and J ends lost 4 bases and 3 bases respectively, with 17 bases between them. The length of the CDR3 is 15 residues. As to time point: pretreatment peripheral blood. Here immunoSEQ multiplex PCR was the method, and the copy in TCRdb shows in-frame clones only, minus some. The sample has approximately 39,000 clones; 70% to 90% are singletons. This sequence originates from a man at least 80 years old with urothelial cancer. This chain links TRBV5-1 with TRBJ2-7; tentatively, D is TRBD1 (9 bases). The specimen comprised PBMCs, sampled around atezolizumab (anti-PD-L1) treatment. The CDR3 protein is CASSRGGTGFYEQYF. The CDR3 DNA follows: TGCGCCAGCAGCCGGGGGGGGACAGGGTTCTACGAGCAGTACTTC.